Listed below are T cell receptor beta chains from one sample, sequenced in a study of T cell repertoires in cytomegalovirus infection. Antigens for these TCRs are unknown. TCRdb re-called the reads with MiXCR, one entry per CDR3 protein. The sample yields around 300,000 distinct CDR3 sequences, around 25% seen once. The sample was cultured PBMCs, taken from culture after CMV antigen stimulation. These receptors came from a human donor in good health (CMV status not recorded). Some clones in this sample may be carry-over from other donors' samples. The conserved cysteine and the conserved F or W are not part of the CDR3 here. A D gene is named only where the DNA matches it firmly. Size is omitted from some rows. Given values are once, few, many or a class for expanded clones.

TRBV6-1	many	TRBD1	ASSPGQGRVRTEAF
TRBV7-9	-	TRBD2	ASSRTSGVNEQF
TRBV9	-	TRBD2	ASSPGLRTSGRGLYNEQF
TRBV29-1	once	TRBD2	SVLTSGQETQY
TRBV14	once	TRBD1	ASSQDLGTASYNEQF
TRBV7-3	few	TRBD2	ASSLGSGLAALSSYNEQF
TRBV29-1	few	-	SVTDSTGELF
TRBV20-1	few	-	SASIGTFTYNEQF
TRBV28	-	TRBD1	ASSLGGQGAGNTIY
TRBV20-1	-	TRBD1	SAPDRDYEQY
TRBV7-8	-	-	ASSLVPNLTGGIICEAF
TRBV6-2/TRBV6-3	-	TRBD1	ASSYSPGTAYEQY
TRBV28	-	-	ASSSQVSSYEQY
TRBV19	-	-	ASRLDIYGYT
TRBV7-2	-	-	ASSLAVNGEKLF
TRBV30	few	-	AWKSITSTDTQY
TRBV7-9	few	TRBD1	ASSLVVRGLGTEAF
TRBV7-2	-	-	ASSLGPVTNNGELF
TRBV14	few	-	ASSLIESRGLETQY
TRBV29-1	-	-	SVVGGTEAF
TRBV7-9	many	TRBD2	ASSLASGTSGSGETQY
TRBV19	-	TRBD1	ASRGQGSARAF